The 10 T cell receptor beta chains reported below all come from one sample, sequenced in a study of blood T cells in healthy people across ages. PCR was performed a second time for roughly 7 to 11 cycles using a sample-barcoded 5' primer and a J-beta primer mix. From the 5' RACE reads, TCRdb called clonotypes with MiXCR, one entry per CDR3 protein. The sample lists about 1,000,000 distinct CDR3 sequences, 35% to 50% occurring once. Material for sequencing was blood. The receptors here all came from an older woman in good health.

The table lists this clonotype with a few counts. The chain combines TRBV7-2 with TRBJ2-7; a possible D gene is TRBD2 (5 bases). The germline V gene encodes CDR1 SGHTA and CDR2 FQGNSA. The length of the CDR3 is 15 residues. Trimming removed 4 bases at V and 2 bases at J, with 15 bases between. As DNA, the CDR3 is TGTGCCAGCAGCTCTTACCGGGGTCAGGCCTACGAGCAGTACTTC. Its translation is CASSSYRGQAYEQYF. The variable domain in full, completed from reference TRBV7-2 and TRBJ2-7, reads GAGVSQSPSNKVTEKGKDVELRCDPISGHTALYWYRQSLGQGLEFLIYFQGNSAPDKSGLPSDRFSAERTGGSVSTLTIQRTQQEDSAVYLCASSSYRGQAYEQYFGPGTRLTVT.

The chain recombines TRBV15 with TRBJ2-1; D gene uncertain. The CDR3 consists of 12 residues. V was pared by 3 bases and J by 9 bases, with 9 bases between. Germline assignment: CDR1 LNHNV and CDR2 YYDKDF (reference sequence). CDR3 loop: CATSRVWAEQFF. The DNA of the CDR3 is TGTGCCACCAGCAGGGTGTGGGCTGAGCAGTTCTTC.

This clonotype was counted between two and nine times. The chain is built from TRBV7-3 and TRBJ2-3; no firm D call. The CDR3 runs to 15 residues. The germline V gene encodes CDR1 SGHTA and CDR2 FQGTGA. Trimming stripped 3 bases from V and 0 bases from J, with 10 bases between. CDR3: CASSLRRSSTDTQYF. CDR3 DNA sequence: TGTGCCAGCAGCTTGCGCAGGTCTAGCACAGATACGCAGTATTTT.

The chain recombines TRBV7-8 with TRBJ2-3; 10 bases map to TRBD2. J lost 2 bases, V lost 7 bases, and 9 bases had no gene match. CDR3 length equals 16 residues. The V gene's germline CDR1 is SGHVS and CDR2 FQNEAQ. The CDR3 region is CASNLPGLAVTDTQYF. The CDR3 nucleotides are TGTGCCAGCAACCTCCCTGGACTAGCGGTCACAGATACGCAGTATTTT. Together with reference TRBV7-8 and TRBJ2-3, the CDR3 gives the full variable domain: GAGVSQSPRYKVAKRGQDVALRCDPISGHVSLFWYQQALGQGPEFLTYFQNEAQLDKSGLPSDRFFAERPEGSVSTLKIQRTQQEDSAVYLCASNLPGLAVTDTQYFGPGTRLTVL.

There are a few counts of this clonotype. The chain recombines TRBV11-2 with TRBJ1-6, with 7 nucleotides matching TRBD1. Trimming at V came to 5 bases and at J to 7 bases, leaving 8 bases not matched to a gene. The V gene's germline CDR1 is SGHAT and CDR2 FQNNGV. The CDR3 totals 15 residues. CDR3 DNA: TGTGCCAGCAGCCCCCAGGGGACAGCCAATTCACCCCTCCACTTT. It encodes CASSPQGTANSPLHF.

V and J are TRBV3-1 and TRBJ2-1; D unclear. The CDR3 has 14 residues. The V and J ends lost 1 base and 10 bases respectively, with 14 bases between them. Germline CDR1 and CDR2: LGHDT and YNNKEL (reference sequence). The CDR3 sequence is CASSQVARVGEQFF. For the CDR3, the DNA is TGTGCCAGCAGCCAAGTCGCCCGCGTGGGGGAGCAGTTCTTC.

The chain employs TRBV20-1 and TRBJ2-3; TRBD1 aligns across 8 bases. This CDR3 spans 14 amino acids. V was clipped by 5 bases and J by 1 base; unmatched bases: 5. The germline CDR1 and CDR2 sequences are DFQATT and SNEGSKA (reference sequence). The CDR3 spells CSASLTGGTDTQYF. The CDR3 DNA reads as TGCAGTGCTTCCCTGACAGGGGGCACAGATACGCAGTATTTT.

This clonotype was observed a few times. The V gene is TRBV7-2, the J gene TRBJ2-7, with 11 bases aligning to TRBD2. The CDR3 runs 18 residues. V gave up 3 bases and J gave up 3 bases; unmatched junction bases: 13. Germline CDR1 and CDR2: SGHTA and FQGNSA. The CDR3 DNA follows: TGTGCCAGCAGCTTCGATAGCGGGAGGGCCAGTTTAGGCTACGAGCAGTACTTC. It specifies CASSFDSGRASLGYEQYF. Combining the CDR3 with reference TRBV7-2 and TRBJ2-7 gives the whole variable domain GAGVSQSPSNKVTEKGKDVELRCDPISGHTALYWYRQSLGQGLEFLIYFQGNSAPDKSGLPSDRFSAERTGGSVSTLTIQRTQQEDSAVYLCASSFDSGRASLGYEQYFGPGTRLTVT.

There are a few counts of this clonotype. The J gene is TRBJ2-6, the V gene TRBV29-1; D is perhaps TRBD2 (6 bases). This CDR3 has 14 amino acids. CDR1 is SQVTM, CDR2 ANQGSEA, per germline. Deletions cut 4 bases from V and 4 bases from J, with 11 bases between. The CDR3 DNA sequence: TGCAGCGTTGGGGAGGCGGGAGGGGCCAACGTCCTGACTTTC. Protein product: CSVGEAGGANVLTF.

The chain couples TRBV4-1 to TRBJ2-5; no definite D call. The germline CDR1 and CDR2 sequences are MGHRA and YSYEKL. This CDR3 spans 14 amino acids. V gave up 1 base and J gave up 6 bases, with 12 bases separating them. CDR3 in DNA: TGCGCCAGCAGCCAAGTCGAAAAACGACAGACCCAGTACTTC. As protein: CASSQVEKRQTQYF.